This T cell receptor (beta chain) came from a study of T cell responses to AZD1222 COVID-19 vaccine. The study's findings and limits: Mostly white British, mostly female donors; authors suggested clonal diversity may be underestimated. Two doses of AZD1222 preceded a rise in Spike-specific TCR breadth and depth. With dominance at 160-218 and 743-854, vaccine-associated CD4 TCRs spanned spike. Repertoire sampling happened only post peak T cell response.

For this clone: What it binds is not known.

Measured with immunoSEQ multiplex PCR; TCRdb has only the in-frame clones, and not every one. Among more than 90,000 clones listed, more than 75% were seen once. Source: peripheral blood, taken 28 days after the second AZD1222 dose. The sequence derives from an adult who received the AZD1222 COVID-19 vaccine.

CDR3 sequence reads: CASGPHKDTEAFF. DNA for the CDR3: TGTGCCAGCGGACCACATAAGGATACTGAAGCTTTCTTT. The chain recombines TRBV7-2 with TRBJ1-1; D unclear. V was shortened by 8 bases and J by 5 bases, with 15 bases between the two germline ends. From germline, CDR1 is SGHTA and CDR2 FQGNSA. The CDR3 extends over 13 amino acids.